The T cell receptor beta chain described here comes from a study of control samples from healthy donors and cancer patients. Sequencing used immunoSEQ multiplex PCR; TCRdb keeps in-frame clones, though not all of them. The table shows about 95,000 clones, with 88% occurring only once. To note about this clone: In the same sample, other DNA sequences code for this CDR3.

Germline CDR1 and CDR2: SGHRS and YFSETQ. CDR3 size: 15 residues. Trimming shortened V by 0 bases and J by 0 bases, and 9 bases separated the two germline ends. This TCR was sampled from a woman between 70 and 85 years old in good health. The chain is built from TRBV5-1 and TRBJ1-1; TRBD1 is a possible D gene (5 bases). The material sequenced was blood. CDR3 loop: CASSLAGGVNTEAFF. CDR3 nucleotides: TGCGCCAGCAGCTTGGCCGGAGGGGTGAACACTGAAGCTTTCTTT.